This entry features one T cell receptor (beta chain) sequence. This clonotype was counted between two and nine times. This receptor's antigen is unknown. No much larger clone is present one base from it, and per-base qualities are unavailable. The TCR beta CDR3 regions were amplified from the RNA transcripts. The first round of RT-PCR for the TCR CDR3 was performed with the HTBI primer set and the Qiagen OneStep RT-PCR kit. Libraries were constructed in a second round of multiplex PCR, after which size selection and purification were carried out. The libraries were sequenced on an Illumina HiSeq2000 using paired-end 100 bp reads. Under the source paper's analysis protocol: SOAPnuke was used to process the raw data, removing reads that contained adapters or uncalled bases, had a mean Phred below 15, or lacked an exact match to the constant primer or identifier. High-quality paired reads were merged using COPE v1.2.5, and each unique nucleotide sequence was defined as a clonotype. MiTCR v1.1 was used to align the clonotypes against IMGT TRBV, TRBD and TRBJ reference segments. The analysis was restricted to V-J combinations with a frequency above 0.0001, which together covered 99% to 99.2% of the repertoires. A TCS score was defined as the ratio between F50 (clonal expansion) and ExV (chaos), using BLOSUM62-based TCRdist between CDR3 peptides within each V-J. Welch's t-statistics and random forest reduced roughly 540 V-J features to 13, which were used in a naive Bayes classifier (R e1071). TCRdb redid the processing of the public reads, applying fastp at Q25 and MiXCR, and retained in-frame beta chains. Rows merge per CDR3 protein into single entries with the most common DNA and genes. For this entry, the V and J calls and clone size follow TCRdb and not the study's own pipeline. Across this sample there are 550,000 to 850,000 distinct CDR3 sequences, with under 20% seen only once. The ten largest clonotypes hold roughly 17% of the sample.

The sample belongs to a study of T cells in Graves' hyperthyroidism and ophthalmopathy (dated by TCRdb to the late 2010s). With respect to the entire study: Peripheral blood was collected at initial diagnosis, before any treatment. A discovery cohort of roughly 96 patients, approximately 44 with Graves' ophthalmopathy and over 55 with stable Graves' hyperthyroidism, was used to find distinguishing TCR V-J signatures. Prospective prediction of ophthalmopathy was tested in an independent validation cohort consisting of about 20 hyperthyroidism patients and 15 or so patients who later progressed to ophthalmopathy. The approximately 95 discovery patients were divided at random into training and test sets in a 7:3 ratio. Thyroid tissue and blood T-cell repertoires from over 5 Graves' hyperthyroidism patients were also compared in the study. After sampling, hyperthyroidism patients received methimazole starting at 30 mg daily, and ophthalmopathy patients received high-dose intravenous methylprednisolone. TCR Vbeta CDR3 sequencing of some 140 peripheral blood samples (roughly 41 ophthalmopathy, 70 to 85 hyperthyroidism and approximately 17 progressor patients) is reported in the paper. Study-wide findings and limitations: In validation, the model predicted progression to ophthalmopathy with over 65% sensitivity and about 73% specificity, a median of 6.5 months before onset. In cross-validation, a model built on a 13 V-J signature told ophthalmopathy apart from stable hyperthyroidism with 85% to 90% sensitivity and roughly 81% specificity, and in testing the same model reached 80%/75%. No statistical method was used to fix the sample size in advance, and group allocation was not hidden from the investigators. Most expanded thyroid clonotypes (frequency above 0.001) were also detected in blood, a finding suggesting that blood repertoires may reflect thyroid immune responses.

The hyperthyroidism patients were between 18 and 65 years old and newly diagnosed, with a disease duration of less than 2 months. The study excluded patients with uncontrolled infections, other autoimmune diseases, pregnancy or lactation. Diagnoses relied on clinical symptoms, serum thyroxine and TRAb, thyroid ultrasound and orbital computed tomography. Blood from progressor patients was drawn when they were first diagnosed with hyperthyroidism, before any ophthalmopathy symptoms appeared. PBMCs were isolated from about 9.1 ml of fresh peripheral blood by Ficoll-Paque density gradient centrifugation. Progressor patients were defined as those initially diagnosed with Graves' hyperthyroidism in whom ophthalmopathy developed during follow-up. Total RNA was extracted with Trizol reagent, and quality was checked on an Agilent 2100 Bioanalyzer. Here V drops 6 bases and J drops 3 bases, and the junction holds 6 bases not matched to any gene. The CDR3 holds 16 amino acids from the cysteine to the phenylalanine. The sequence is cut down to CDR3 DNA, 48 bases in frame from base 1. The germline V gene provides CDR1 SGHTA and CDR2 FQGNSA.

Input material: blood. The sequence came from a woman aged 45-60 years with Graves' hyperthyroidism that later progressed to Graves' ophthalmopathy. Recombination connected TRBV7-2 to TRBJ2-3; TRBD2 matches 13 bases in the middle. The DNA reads TGTGCCAGCAGAACTAGCGGGGGGGGGCTGACAGATACGCAGTATTTT. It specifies CASRTSGGGLTDTQYF.